This passage covers 22 T cell receptor beta chains from one sample sequenced in a study of cytomegalovirus exposure and HLA in healthy donors (dated by TCRdb to about 2017). The library was built by means of the immunoSEQ multiplex PCR assay. A mixture of 60 forward primers for TCR Vbeta segments and 13 reverse primers for TCR Jbeta segments was used in the multiplex PCR. Here the immuneACCESS table is served through TCRdb, limited to in-frame sequences with V and J called. Missing clones are a known gap in these copies; in checked studies unresolved V genes cover under half, and the rest lacks a known reason. Counted in this sample were about 140,000 clones; about 80% of them appeared once. 1.5% to 2.5% of the sample belongs to the ten largest clones. The sequencing sample was made of PBMCs. These receptors originate from a woman in her thirties or forties in good health and CMV-seronegative.

The rearrangement uses TRBV11-2 and TRBJ2-7, with D perhaps TRBD1 (5 bases). Trimming took 5 bases from V and 0 from J, leaving 11 bases between them. The CDR3 sequence is 14 residues long. CDR1 is SGHAT and CDR2 is FQNNGV in the germline V gene. Written as DNA, the CDR3 is TGTGCCAGCAGCCCAATCACAGGCTCCTACGAGCAGTACTTC. Amino acids: CASSPITGSYEQYF.

The chain combines TRBV4-2 with TRBJ1-2, with D unresolved. V was cut by 4 bases and J by 8 bases, with 14 bases left in between. Germline CDR1 reads LGHNA; CDR2 reads YNFKEQ. The CDR3 extends over 13 amino acids. This chain's CDR3 is CASSRGARGGYTF. The CDR3 region has the DNA TGTGCCAGCAGCCGCGGAGCCCGCGGAGGCTACACCTTC.

The chain combines TRBV18 with TRBJ2-7, with 11 bases identical to TRBD1. Germline V CDR1 and CDR2: KGHSH, LQKENI. The CDR3 sequence is 19 residues long. J was trimmed by 6 bases and V by 4 bases; bases with no gene match: 20. CDR3 DNA sequence: TGTGCCAGCTCACGAAGGGCCGACCAGGGACAGGGGGTTGGTGGCGAGCAGTACTTC. Amino acids: CASSRRADQGQGVGGEQYF.

With respect to this clone: Other nucleotide sequences in the sample specify the same CDR3. The CDR3 sequence: CASSLGGQGSETQYF. CDR3 DNA: TGCGCCAGCAGCTTGGGAGGACAGGGAAGTGAGACCCAGTACTTC. The chain recombines TRBV5-1 with TRBJ2-5; TRBD1 matches 8 bases. Germline loops: CDR1 SGHRS, CDR2 YFSETQ. J gave up 5 bases and V 0 bases, and 6 bases lay outside the gene matches. CDR3 length: 15 amino acids.

The chain uses TRBV28 and TRBJ1-2; a possible D gene is TRBD1 (6 bases). V gave up 6 bases and J gave up 3 bases, with 11 bases separating them. This CDR3 comprises 13 residues. Germline loops: CDR1 MDHEN, CDR2 SYDVKM. The CDR3 loop is CASSLGQHYGYTF. CDR3 coding DNA: TGTGCCAGCAGCCTCGGACAGCACTATGGCTACACCTTC.

The rearrangement uses TRBV23-1 and TRBJ1-1, with D uncertain. Being an ORF, TRBV23-1 has a function that is uncertain. The V gene lost 8 bases and the J gene lost 0 bases, with 7 bases spanning the gap. The CDR3 has 12 residues. The CDR3 coding sequence is TGCGCCAGCGGGCAGATGAACACTGAAGCTTTCTTT. Translation: CASGQMNTEAFF.

This chain uses TRBV19 with TRBJ2-5; 9 nucleotides align to TRBD1. The germline V gene encodes CDR1 LNHDA and CDR2 SQIVND (reference sequence). The CDR3 spans 16 residues. The ends lost 6 bases at V and 4 bases at J; junction bases unmatched: 12. The CDR3 loop reads CASSSLPGQGGETQYF. The CDR3 nucleotides are TGTGCCAGTAGCTCACTTCCGGGACAGGGTGGAGAGACCCAGTACTTC.

V and J are TRBV5-8 and TRBJ2-3; D is perhaps TRBD2 (5 bases). CDR1 is SGHTS and CDR2 is YDEGEE in the germline V gene. CDR3 length equals 14 residues. V lost 1 base and J 2 bases, leaving 8 bases between the germline ends. DNA for the CDR3: TGTGCCAGCAGCTTGTGGGGAGACACAGATACGCAGTATTTT. This codes for CASSLWGDTDTQYF.

The genes are TRBV7-3 and TRBJ2-1; a possible D gene is TRBD2 (6 bases). The germline V gene has CDR1 SGHTA and CDR2 FQGTGA. Trimming shortened V by 5 bases and J by 2 bases, and 13 bases separated the two germline ends. There are 15 residues in the CDR3. CDR3 loop: CASSPSANPYNEQFF. The CDR3 DNA reads as TGTGCCAGCAGCCCTAGCGCAAACCCCTACAATGAGCAGTTCTTC.

The genes are TRBV10-2 and TRBJ2-1; possible D gene TRBD2, 6 bases. V shed 5 bases and J shed 4 bases, with 15 bases lying between them. Germline V CDR1 and CDR2: WSHSY, SAAADI. The CDR3 covers 15 residues. The DNA of the CDR3 is TGCGCCAGCAGTAAGGAGGGCCAGTCTTACAATGAGCAGTTCTTC. It codes for CASSKEGQSYNEQFF.

The V gene is TRBV9, the J gene TRBJ1-1, with a weak D call TRBD1 (5 bases). Germline CDR1 reads SGDLS; CDR2 reads YYNGEE. V was clipped by 3 bases and J by 5 bases, with 17 bases between them. The CDR3 spans 15 residues. CDR3: CASSDPGRGWTEAFF. CDR3 nucleotide sequence: TGTGCCAGCAGCGACCCGGGGAGGGGATGGACTGAAGCTTTCTTT. The variable domain in full, with the rest retrieved from reference TRBV9 and TRBJ1-1, is DSGVTQTPKHLITATGQRVTLRCSPRSGDLSVYWYQQSLDQGLQFLIQYYNGEERAKGNILERFSAQQFPDLHSELNLSSLELGDSALYFCASSDPGRGWTEAFFGQGTRLTVV.

The rearrangement joins TRBV4-3 to TRBJ1-2; D uncertain. Germline V gene sequence: CDR1 LGHNA, CDR2 YSLEER. The V end was cut by 0 bases, the J end by 2 bases, with 7 bases between. This CDR3 is 14 amino acids long. CDR3 region: CASSQDPGNYGYTF. DNA for the CDR3: TGCGCCAGCAGCCAAGATCCCGGGAACTATGGCTACACCTTC.

The chain is built from TRBV5-1 and TRBJ2-2; tentative D call: TRBD2 (5 bases). Looked up from germline, CDR1 is SGHRS and CDR2 is YFSETQ. V was shortened by 3 bases and J by 3 bases, with 18 bases between the two germline ends. CDR3 size: 17 residues. For the CDR3, the DNA is TGCGCCAGCAGCTACTATGGGCCAGGCGGGTACACCGGGGAGCTGTTTTTT. Its translation is CASSYYGPGGYTGELFF.

The DNA of the CDR3 is TGTGCCAGCAGCCAAGGTTATCTCGCAGGGCTAGAGACCCAGTACTTC. Translation gives CASSQGYLAGLETQYF. The rearrangement uses TRBV14 and TRBJ2-5, with D maybe TRBD1 (5 bases). Germline assignment: CDR1 SGHDN and CDR2 FVKESK. The CDR3 covers 16 residues. The V end was cut by 1 base, the J end by 4 bases, with 16 bases between.

This clone has more than one count but fewer than ten. The genes are TRBV19 and TRBJ1-5; unclear D gene. CDR1 LNHDA and CDR2 SQIVND come from the germline V gene (reference sequence). The CDR3 consists of 15 residues. The V end was cut by 3 bases, the J end by 0 bases, with 9 bases between. The CDR3 here is CASSMNHYSNQPQHF. The CDR3 DNA sequence: TGTGCCAGTAGTATGAACCACTATAGCAATCAGCCCCAGCATTTT.

J is TRBJ2-1 and V is TRBV4-1; TRBD2 matches at 9 bases. Germline lookup yields CDR1 MGHRA and CDR2 YSYEKL. The CDR3 sequence is 15 residues long. V dropped 6 bases and J dropped 7; count of bases not matched to a gene: 10. CDR3 in amino acids: CASSHSSGEWNEQFF. The CDR3 DNA follows: TGCGCCAGCAGTCACTCTAGCGGGGAGTGGAATGAGCAGTTCTTC.

The V gene is TRBV2, the J gene TRBJ2-2; TRBD2 might be the D (7 bases). The length of the CDR3 is 16 residues. Germline V CDR1 and CDR2: SNHLY, FYNNEI. The V and J ends lost 1 base and 0 bases respectively, with 9 bases between them. CDR3 region: CASSEEGGTNTGELFF. The CDR3 DNA reads TGTGCCAGCAGTGAAGAGGGGGGGACGAACACCGGGGAGCTGTTTTTT.

The chain joins TRBV5-4 to TRBJ2-7; D is possibly TRBD1 (5 bases). V lost 1 base, J lost 2 bases, and 7 bases lay in between. Germline V CDR1 and CDR2: SGHNT, YYREEE (reference sequence). The CDR3 contains 13 residues. The DNA for the CDR3 is TGTGCCAGCAGCTTGCAGGGTCCCTACGAGCAGTACTTC. Translated: CASSLQGPYEQYF.

This sequence joins TRBV28 and TRBJ2-7; possibly TRBD1 for D (6 bases). CDR3 length equals 15 residues. The germline gives CDR1 MDHEN, CDR2 SYDVKM. V lost 4 bases and J lost 7, with 20 bases in between. The CDR3 bases are TGTGCCAGCAGTTCGGACAGCTTTCGACCGTGGGAGCAGTACTTC. Translation gives CASSSDSFRPWEQYF.

Only one count was recorded for this clone. The CDR3 bases are TGTGCCAGCAGCGTAGAGCGGGAGTGGCCCAATGAGCAGTTCTTC. Residues: CASSVEREWPNEQFF. The rearrangement joins TRBV9 to TRBJ2-1, with 8 bases fitting TRBD2. Germline V lookup: CDR1 SGDLS, CDR2 YYNGEE. This CDR3 is built from 15 residues. V dropped 0 bases and J dropped 6; count of bases not matched to a gene: 5.

The chain joins TRBV27 to TRBJ2-5, with 11 bases identical to TRBD2. The CDR3 has 20 amino acids. V was pared by 6 bases and J by 6 bases, with 24 bases of the junction left unmatched. Germline V CDR1 and CDR2: MNHEY, SMNVEV (reference sequence). The CDR3 DNA sequence: TGTGCCAGCAGCCACACATCCCGAATACTAGCGGGAGAGGGGAGGAAGACCCAGTACTTC. Its protein product is CASSHTSRILAGEGRKTQYF.

This chain links TRBV6-5 with TRBJ2-1; D is unclear. Trimming cost V 5 bases and J 0 bases, with 11 bases left between them. CDR3 length: 15 residues. CDR1 MNHEY and CDR2 SVGAGI come from the germline V gene. CDR3 sequence (DNA): TGTGCCAGCAGTCCCTCGAGTTCCTCCTACAATGAGCAGTTCTTC. It specifies CASSPSSSSYNEQFF.